The rows below give T cell receptor beta chains drawn from one sample of a study of cytomegalovirus exposure and HLA in healthy donors. Measured with immunoSEQ multiplex PCR; TCRdb has only the in-frame clones, and not every one. Its table lists 70,000 or so clones. Input material: PBMCs. These receptors came from a man aged 35 to 55 in good health and CMV-seronegative. CDR3s include the opening cysteine and the closing phenylalanine or tryptophan. Fields, in order: J gene, V gene, D gene, CDR3 DNA, CDR3 protein. The D gene is left open where the match is weak.

TRBJ2-3	TRBV9	TRBD2	TGTGCCAGCAGCGTAGCGGGGGGAGATACGCAGTATTTT	CASSVAGGDTQYF
TRBJ2-5	TRBV7-2	.	TGTGCCAGCAGCGCAGAAGGTCAGGGATTTCTGGAGACCCAGTACTTC	CASSAEGQGFLETQYF
TRBJ2-4	TRBV28	.	TGTGCCAGCAGTTTATCTGATAGCGTGGCCAAAAACATTCAGTACTTC	CASSLSDSVAKNIQYF
TRBJ1-1	TRBV7-9	TRBD1	TGTGCCAGCAGACTACAGGGGGCGTCTGCTTTCTTT	CASRLQGASAFF
TRBJ2-3	TRBV27	.	TGTGCCAGCAGTTTCGGGCTAGCTGGAGATACGCAGTATTTT	CASSFGLAGDTQYF
TRBJ1-2	TRBV5-1	.	TGCGCCAGCAGCTTGGACGGAGCCCGGTTTGATGGCTACACCTTC	CASSLDGARFDGYTF
TRBJ1-2	TRBV9	.	TGTGCCAGCAGCGAGGATACGGGAGGGGATAACTATGGCTACACCTTC	CASSEDTGGDNYGYTF
TRBJ2-6	TRBV6-1	TRBD1	TGTGCCAGCAGTGGGACGACAGGGGGCGCTGGGGCCAACGTCCTGACTTTC	CASSGTTGGAGANVLTF
TRBJ2-1	TRBV4-1	.	TGCGCCAGCAGCCAAGTCCAAAGGGATACTAGCGAGCAGTTCTTC	CASSQVQRDTSEQFF
TRBJ2-7	TRBV11-3	.	TGTGCCAGCAGCTCGGCCGACAGAACCTACGAGCAGTACTTC	CASSSADRTYEQYF
TRBJ2-5	TRBV18	TRBD2	TGTGCCAGCTCACCACCGGCTAGCGGGGGTTCCCAAGAGACCCAGTACTTC	CASSPPASGGSQETQYF
TRBJ1-6	TRBV6-1	TRBD1	TGTGCCAGCAGTGAAGTCCAGGGGGCTTATAATTCACCCCTCCACTTT	CASSEVQGAYNSPLHF
TRBJ2-5	TRBV30	TRBD2	TGTGCCTGGAGTTCCCGGGAGGAGCAGTACTTC	CAWSSREEQYF
TRBJ2-7	TRBV6-5	TRBD1	TGTGCCACCATCGACAGGGGCCTGACCTACGAGCAGTACTTC	CATIDRGLTYEQYF
TRBJ1-6	TRBV30	TRBD1	TGTGCCTGGACAGGACAGGGCGATTCACCCCTCCACTTT	CAWTGQGDSPLHF
TRBJ2-1	TRBV15	TRBD2	TGTGCCACCAGCAGAGGATTACTAGCGGGAGGAGGAAATGAGCAGTTCTTC	CATSRGLLAGGGNEQFF
TRBJ2-2	TRBV7-2	TRBD2	TGTGCCAGCAGCTTGGGGACTAGCGCGAACACCGGGGAGCTGTTTTTT	CASSLGTSANTGELFF
TRBJ2-7	TRBV6-6	.	TGTGCCAGCGTTACAGGCCCATCATCCTACGAGCAGTACTTC	CASVTGPSSYEQYF
TRBJ1-1	TRBV7-2	.	TGTGCCAGCAGCTTACTTGGCGGCAACACTGAAGCTTTCTTT	CASSLLGGNTEAFF
TRBJ2-5	TRBV15	.	TGTGCCACCAGCAGAGATGGGGCGGCAGGGCGAGAGACCCAGTACTTC	CATSRDGAAGRETQYF
TRBJ1-3	TRBV30	.	TGTGCCTGGAGGGACAAGAGCTCTGGAAACACCATATATTTT	CAWRDKSSGNTIYF
TRBJ1-3	TRBV30	.	TGTGCCTGGAGTCGGACAGCCAGTCTCTCTGGAAACACCATATATTTT	CAWSRTASLSGNTIYF
TRBJ2-1	TRBV15	TRBD2	TGTGCCACCAGCAGGACTAGCGGGAGGGCCGAGGAGTTCTTC	CATSRTSGRAEEFF
TRBJ1-1	TRBV5-4	TRBD1	TGTGCCAGCAGCTCCCCGGGACAGGGGGATACTGAAGCTTTCTTT	CASSSPGQGDTEAFF
TRBJ2-5	TRBV28	TRBD1	TGTGCCAGCAGTGACCCTTGGGACAGGGAGGGCGATGAGACCCAGTACTTC	CASSDPWDREGDETQYF
TRBJ1-2	TRBV4-3	.	TGCGCCAGCAGCCAACTAGAGGCGATCGATGGCTACACCTTC	CASSQLEAIDGYTF
TRBJ2-3	TRBV7-2	.	TGTGCCAGCGGAAGGAGGTCTAGCACAGATACGCAGTATTTT	CASGRRSSTDTQYF